A single sample is the source of the 29 T cell receptor beta chains below, sequenced in a study of blood T cell repertoires in COVID-19. Generated by immunoSEQ multiplex PCR, the TCRdb table keeps only in-frame clones and is missing some. The repertoire holds around 190,000 clones, around 85% seen once, with 6.5% to 9% in the top ten. The specimen was peripheral blood. These receptors originate from an older woman with acute or convalescent COVID-19.

The genes are TRBV9 and TRBJ2-2, with unresolved D. The CDR3 length is 15 residues. With 0 bases removed from V and 4 bases from J, the gap between germline ends came to 10 bases. CDR1 is SGDLS and CDR2 is YYNGEE in the germline V gene. This chain's CDR3 is CASSVGLELTGELFF. The CDR3 DNA reads as TGTGCCAGCAGCGTAGGGCTAGAACTCACCGGGGAGCTGTTTTTT.

This clone was seen only a few times. The chain recombines TRBV5-1 with TRBJ1-5; 9 bases match TRBD1. Germline V gene lookup returns CDR1 SGHRS and CDR2 YFSETQ. CDR3 length: 14 amino acids. Trimming took 5 bases from V and 4 from J; bases not matched to a gene: 4. The CDR3 sequence: CASRTGTGNQPQHF. In nucleotides, the CDR3 is TGCGCCAGCAGAACCGGGACAGGGAATCAGCCCCAGCATTTT.

The CDR3 DNA reads as TGTGCCAGCTCCCCTCCGGGGGGGACCAGTGAAAAACTGTTTTTT. Amino acids: CASSPPGGTSEKLFF. The V gene is TRBV28, the J gene TRBJ1-4; perhaps TRBD1 as D (5 bases). Germline assignment: CDR1 MDHEN and CDR2 SYDVKM. The CDR3 spans 15 residues. Trimming shortened V by 8 bases and J by 7 bases, and 20 bases separated the two germline ends.

This sequence joins TRBV29-1 and TRBJ2-1; 9 bases are a match to TRBD2. The CDR3 has 15 amino acids. V shed 4 bases, J shed 6 bases, and the junction held 10 bases outside the gene matches. CDR1 and CDR2 from the germline V gene are SQVTM and ANQGSEA. The CDR3 spells CSVVPAGGPLNEQFF. In DNA form, the CDR3 reads TGCAGCGTTGTACCCGCGGGAGGGCCGCTCAATGAGCAGTTCTTC.

The CDR3 DNA sequence: TGTGCCAGCAAAGACAGGGGCTCCTATGGCTACACCTTC. Amino acids: CASKDRGSYGYTF. The chain combines TRBV6-5 with TRBJ1-2, with TRBD1 identical over 8 bases. The CDR3 length is 13 residues. The ends lost 7 bases at V and 4 bases at J; junction bases unmatched: 5. CDR1 MNHEY and CDR2 SVGAGI come from the germline V gene.

The chain carries TRBV7-2 and TRBJ2-3; TRBD1 matches 7 bases. CDR1 SGHTA and CDR2 FQGNSA come from the germline V gene. CDR3 size: 17 residues. The V segment lost 1 base and the J segment 7 bases; nucleotides outside the gene matches: 14. The DNA for the CDR3 is TGTGCCAGCAGCTTAGGACCGACAGGGAAGGGCGCGTATACGCAGTATTTT. It encodes CASSLGPTGKGAYTQYF.

The V call is TRBV18, the J call TRBJ2-1, with 8 nucleotides matching TRBD2. The CDR3 contains 15 residues. The germline V gene has CDR1 KGHSH and CDR2 LQKENI. Trimming removed 1 base from V and 6 bases from J; junction bases left unmatched: 5. This CDR3 is CASSPRREAINEQFF. The DNA for the CDR3 is TGTGCCAGCTCACCACGGCGGGAGGCTATCAATGAGCAGTTCTTC.

V usage is TRBV1 and J usage is TRBJ2-7; TRBD2, the D gene given by the table, was not confirmed from the DNA. TRBV1 is shown as a pseudogene. The length of the CDR3 is 17 residues. The DNA for the CDR3 is TGCACCAGCAGCCTCCCTCCCCGTTTACCCGGGACCTACGAGCAGTACGTC. It translates to CTSSLPPRLPGTYEQYV.

The chain joins TRBV28 to TRBJ2-3, with 11 bases fitting TRBD2. CDR3 length equals 15 residues. The V segment lost 4 bases and the J segment 4 bases; nucleotides outside the gene matches: 4. Germline CDR1 is MDHEN and CDR2 is SYDVKM. CDR3 loop: CASSSSGRFSDTQYF. Written as DNA, the CDR3 is TGTGCCAGCAGTTCTAGCGGGAGGTTTTCAGATACGCAGTATTTT.

The rearrangement joins TRBV6-5 to TRBJ2-2; D is unclear. The germline V gene has CDR1 MNHEY and CDR2 SVGAGI. The CDR3 has 12 amino acids. V dropped 6 bases and J dropped 4 bases, with 6 bases sitting between them. CDR3 bases: TGTGCCAGCAGGTTCGTCACCGGGGAGCTGTTTTTT. Protein product: CASRFVTGELFF.

V gene TRBV11-2 combines with J gene TRBJ1-2; no clear D gene. This CDR3 has 15 residues. Germline CDR1 is SGHAT and CDR2 is FQNNGV. With 6 bases removed from V and 5 bases from J, the gap between germline ends came to 19 bases. The CDR3 is CASSSIRNGRYGYTF. CDR3 sequence (DNA): TGTGCCAGCAGTTCAATCCGGAACGGGAGGTATGGCTACACCTTC.

This clone occurred once. The chain links TRBV30 to TRBJ2-1; TRBD2 aligns across 8 bases. This CDR3 spans 11 amino acids. Germline CDR1 GTSNPN, CDR2 SVGIG (reference sequence). J lost 14 bases, V lost 0 bases, and 3 bases had no gene match. CDR3 nucleotide sequence: TGTGCCTGGAGTGTACGGCGGGAGGAGTTCTTC. It specifies CAWSVRREEFF.

The V and J genes are TRBV19 and TRBJ1-4, with 7 bases lining up with TRBD1. V lost 4 bases, J lost 8 bases, and 4 bases stayed unmatched. Per germline, CDR1 LNHDA and CDR2 SQIVND (reference sequence). The CDR3 spans 13 residues. CDR3 loop: CASSKGDREKLFF. CDR3 in DNA: TGTGCCAGTAGTAAGGGGGACAGAGAAAAACTGTTTTTT.

V usage is TRBV4-1 and J usage is TRBJ1-2; 8 nucleotides align to TRBD1. Germline CDR1 reads MGHRA; CDR2 reads YSYEKL. Trimming cost V 0 bases and J 4 bases; bases outside gene matches: 7. The CDR3 runs to 16 residues. The CDR3 spells CASSQEGTGSGYGYTF. CDR3 nucleotides: TGCGCCAGCAGCCAAGAGGGGACAGGTTCGGGCTATGGCTACACCTTC.

This chain connects TRBV19 to TRBJ2-7; 14 bases agree with TRBD2. The CDR3 contains 18 residues. Germline-derived CDR1 and CDR2 are LNHDA and SQIVND (reference sequence). The CDR3 loop is CAPWGRGTSGRKSYEQYF. The CDR3 DNA reads TGTGCTCCTTGGGGTCGGGGGACTAGCGGGAGAAAGTCCTACGAGCAGTACTTC.

V and J are TRBV10-3 and TRBJ2-1; a possible D gene is TRBD2 (6 bases). Germline CDR1 is ENHRY and CDR2 is SYGVKD. V was shortened by 6 bases and J by 5 bases, with 14 bases between the two germline ends. This CDR3 has 14 amino acids. Here the CDR3 reads CAISPRGTHNEQFF. Here the CDR3 DNA reads TGTGCCATCAGCCCACGGGGGACCCACAATGAGCAGTTCTTC.

Concerning this clone itself: Additional DNA sequences in this sample encode the identical CDR3. This chain uses TRBV6-1 with TRBJ1-5; D might be TRBD1 (5 bases). Trimming removed 3 bases at V and 4 bases at J, with 13 bases between. The CDR3 has 15 amino acids. Germline V gene data show CDR1 as MNHNS and CDR2 as SASEGT. The DNA of the CDR3 is TGTGCCAGCAGTGAGTCAGGACATAATAATCAGCCCCAGCATTTT. Protein product: CASSESGHNNQPQHF.

The chain links TRBV28 to TRBJ2-2; TRBD2 aligns across 8 bases. The CDR3 spans 16 residues. Trimming at V came to 7 bases and at J to 4 bases, leaving 11 bases not matched to a gene. Germline assignment: CDR1 MDHEN and CDR2 SYDVKM. CDR3 region: CASNGLSGRTTGELFF. CDR3 sequence (DNA): TGTGCCAGCAACGGACTCAGCGGGAGAACCACCGGGGAGCTGTTTTTT.

V usage is TRBV19 and J usage is TRBJ2-7, with 10 bases matching TRBD2. Per germline, CDR1 LNHDA and CDR2 SQIVND (reference sequence). The CDR3 contains 15 residues. V lost 5 bases and J lost 3; bases outside the gene matches: 7. CDR3 amino acids: CASSVLAGSLYEQYF. The CDR3 nucleotides read TGTGCCAGTAGTGTACTAGCGGGGTCCCTCTACGAGCAGTACTTC.

CDR3 sequence (DNA): TGTGCCAGCAGTCAGCCGGGGACAGATACGCAGTATTTT. It codes for CASSQPGTDTQYF. This sequence joins TRBV5-4 and TRBJ2-3, with TRBD2 as a possible D gene (5 bases). The CDR3 extends over 13 amino acids. Trimming shortened V by 5 bases and J by 3 bases, and 10 bases separated the two germline ends. Germline lookup yields CDR1 SGHNT and CDR2 YYREEE (reference sequence).

This chain connects TRBV24-1 to TRBJ2-1; 13 bases align to TRBD2. The germline V gene has CDR1 KGHDR and CDR2 SFDVKD. The CDR3 sequence is 17 residues long. J lost 8 bases, V lost 3 bases, and 9 bases had no gene match. CDR3 bases: TGTGCCACCAGTGATGACTCCGGGACTAGCGGGATGGATGAGCAGTTCTTC. Residues: CATSDDSGTSGMDEQFF.

This clone was detected a few times. The chain couples TRBV9 to TRBJ2-3; D perhaps matches TRBD2 (6 bases). The CDR3 length is 14 residues. V shed 0 bases and J shed 9 bases, with 14 bases lying between them. The V gene's germline CDR1 is SGDLS and CDR2 YYNGEE. CDR3 nucleotide sequence: TGTGCCAGCAGCGTAGGTGAGACTAGAGCGACGCAGTATTTT. As protein: CASSVGETRATQYF.

This chain joins TRBV6-2 or TRBV6-3 and TRBJ2-1; D might be TRBD2 (6 bases). This CDR3 comprises 17 residues. Germline CDR1 MNHEY, CDR2 SVGEGT. Trimming cost V 3 bases and J 2 bases, with 17 bases left between them. CDR3 sequence reads: CASSYGLRRNTYNEQFF. The CDR3 nucleotides are TGTGCCAGCAGTTATGGACTAAGACGAAATACCTACAATGAGCAGTTCTTC.

The V gene is TRBV7-9, the J gene TRBJ1-4; 7 bases are shared with TRBD1. The J segment lost 5 bases and the V segment lost 5 bases, leaving 8 bases of the junction unmatched. CDR1 is SEHNR and CDR2 is FQNEAQ in the germline V gene (reference sequence). CDR3 length: 15 amino acids. The CDR3: CASSPQGTVNEKLFF. The DNA of the CDR3 is TGTGCCAGCAGCCCTCAGGGGACAGTCAATGAAAAACTGTTTTTT.

The rearrangement links TRBV5-4 to TRBJ1-1; D is perhaps TRBD1 (6 bases). This CDR3 is 13 amino acids long. Germline values: CDR1 SGHNT, CDR2 YYREEE (reference sequence). Trimming cost V 4 bases and J 4 bases, with 11 bases left between them. The CDR3 region has the DNA TGTGCCAGCAGCCTTCTAGGGGGCACTGAAGCTTTCTTT. It encodes CASSLLGGTEAFF. The full variable domain, rest sourced from reference TRBV5-4 and TRBJ1-1, is ETGVTQSPTHLIKTRGQQVTLRCSSQSGHNTVSWYQQALGQGPQFIFQYYREEENGRGNFPPRFSGLQFPNYSSELNVNALELDDSALYLCASSLLGGTEAFFGQGTRLTVV.

The chain carries TRBV9 and TRBJ1-5, with D possibly TRBD1 on 5 matching bases. The CDR3 totals 15 residues. CDR1 and CDR2 (germline): SGDLS, YYNGEE. V was shortened by 4 bases and J by 6 bases, with 17 bases between the two germline ends. CDR3 amino acids: CASSNRLPGGQPQHF. Here the CDR3 DNA reads TGTGCCAGCAGCAACCGACTCCCGGGGGGTCAGCCCCAGCATTTT.

V is TRBV3-1 (or the pseudogene TRBV3-2) and J is TRBJ2-7, with D uncertain. Germline lookup yields CDR1 LGHDT and CDR2 YNNKEL (reference sequence). V lost 1 base and J 2 bases, leaving 6 bases between the germline ends. The CDR3 runs 13 residues. The CDR3 DNA follows: TGTGCCAGCAGCCAAGGCTCTACCTACGAGCAGTACTTC. Encoded protein: CASSQGSTYEQYF.

This clone occurred once. This rearrangement joins TRBV2 to TRBJ1-4; TRBD1 is a possible D gene (6 bases). Between the trimmed V and J ends, which lost 6 bases and 4 bases, there was a span of 12 bases. The germline V gene has CDR1 SNHLY and CDR2 FYNNEI. The CDR3 has 14 residues. For the CDR3, the DNA is TGTGCCAGCAGGCAGACAGGACTTAATGAAAAACTGTTTTTT. The encoded protein is CASRQTGLNEKLFF.

The chain has TRBV7-8 and TRBJ1-1, with 10 positions matching TRBD1. Germline values: CDR1 SGHVS, CDR2 FQNEAQ. The CDR3 runs to 16 residues. After removal of 5 bases from V and 4 bases from J, the junction contained 10 bases not matched to a gene. Here the CDR3 DNA reads TGTGCCAGCAGCCACCGGGACAGGGGATTATCCACTGAAGCTTTCTTT. Amino acids: CASSHRDRGLSTEAFF.